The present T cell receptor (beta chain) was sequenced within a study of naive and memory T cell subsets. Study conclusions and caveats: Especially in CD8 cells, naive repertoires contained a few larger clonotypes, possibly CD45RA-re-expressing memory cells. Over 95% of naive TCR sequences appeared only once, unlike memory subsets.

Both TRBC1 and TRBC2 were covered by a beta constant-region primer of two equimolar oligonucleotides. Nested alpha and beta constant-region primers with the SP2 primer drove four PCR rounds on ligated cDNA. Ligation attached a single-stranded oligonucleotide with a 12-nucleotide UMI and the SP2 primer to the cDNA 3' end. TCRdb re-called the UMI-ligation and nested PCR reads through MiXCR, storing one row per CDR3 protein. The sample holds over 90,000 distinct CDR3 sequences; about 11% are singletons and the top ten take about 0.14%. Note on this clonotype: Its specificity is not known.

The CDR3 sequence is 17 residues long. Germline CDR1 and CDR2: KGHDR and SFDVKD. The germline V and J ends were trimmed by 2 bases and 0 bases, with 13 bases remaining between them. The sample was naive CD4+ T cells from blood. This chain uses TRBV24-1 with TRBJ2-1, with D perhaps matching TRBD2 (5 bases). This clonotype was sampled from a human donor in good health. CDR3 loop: CATSDSWSGSSYNEQFF. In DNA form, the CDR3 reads TGTGCCACCAGTGATTCATGGAGTGGGAGCTCCTACAATGAGCAGTTCTTC.